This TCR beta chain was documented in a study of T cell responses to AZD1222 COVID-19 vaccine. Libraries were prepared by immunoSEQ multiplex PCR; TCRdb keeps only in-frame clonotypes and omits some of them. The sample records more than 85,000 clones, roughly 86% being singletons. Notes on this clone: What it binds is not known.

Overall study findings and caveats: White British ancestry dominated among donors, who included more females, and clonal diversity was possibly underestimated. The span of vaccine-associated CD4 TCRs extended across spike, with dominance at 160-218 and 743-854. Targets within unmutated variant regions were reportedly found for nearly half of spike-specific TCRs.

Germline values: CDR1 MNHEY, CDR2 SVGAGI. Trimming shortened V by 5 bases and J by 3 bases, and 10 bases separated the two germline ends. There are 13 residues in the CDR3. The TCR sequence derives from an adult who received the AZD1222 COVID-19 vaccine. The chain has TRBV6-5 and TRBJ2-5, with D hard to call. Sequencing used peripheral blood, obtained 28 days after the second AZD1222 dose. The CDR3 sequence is CASSLGSKETQYF. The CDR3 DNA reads TGTGCCAGCAGTCTCGGCTCCAAAGAGACCCAGTACTTC.